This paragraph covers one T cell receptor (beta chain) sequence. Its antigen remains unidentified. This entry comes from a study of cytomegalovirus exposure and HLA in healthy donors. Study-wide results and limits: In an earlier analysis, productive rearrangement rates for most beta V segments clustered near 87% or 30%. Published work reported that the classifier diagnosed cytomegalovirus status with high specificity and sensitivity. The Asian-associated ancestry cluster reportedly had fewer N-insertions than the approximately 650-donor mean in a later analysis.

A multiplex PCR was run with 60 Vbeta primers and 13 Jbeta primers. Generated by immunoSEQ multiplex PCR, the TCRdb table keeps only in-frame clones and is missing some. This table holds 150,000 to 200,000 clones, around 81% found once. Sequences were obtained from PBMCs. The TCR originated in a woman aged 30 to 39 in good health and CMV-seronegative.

The CDR3 DNA is TGTGCCAGCAGATCAAGACAGAATTCACCCCTCCACTTT. Translating it yields CASRSRQNSPLHF. V and J are TRBV6-6 and TRBJ1-6, with a possible D match to TRBD1 (5 bases). V was pared by 6 bases and J by 7 bases, with 10 bases between. This CDR3 contains 13 residues. The germline CDR1 and CDR2 sequences are MNHNY and SVGAGI (reference sequence).